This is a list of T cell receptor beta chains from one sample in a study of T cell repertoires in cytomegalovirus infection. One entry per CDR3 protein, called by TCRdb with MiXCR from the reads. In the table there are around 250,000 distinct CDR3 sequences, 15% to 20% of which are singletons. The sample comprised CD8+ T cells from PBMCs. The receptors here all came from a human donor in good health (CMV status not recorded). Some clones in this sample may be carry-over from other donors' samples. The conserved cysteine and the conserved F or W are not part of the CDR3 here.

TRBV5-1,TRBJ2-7,ASSPQAGSSYEQY
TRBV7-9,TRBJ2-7,ASSTWEREQY
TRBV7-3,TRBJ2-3,ASSLRGDVTDTQY
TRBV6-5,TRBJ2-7,ASSDRQTYYEQY
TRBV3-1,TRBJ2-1,ASSQGGGGSFYEQF
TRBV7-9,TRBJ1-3,ASSSTGVSGNTIY
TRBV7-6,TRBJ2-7,ASSFSHEQY
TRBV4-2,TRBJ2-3,ASSQEGRGTDTQY
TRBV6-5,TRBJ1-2,ASSYSLGGPLGYT
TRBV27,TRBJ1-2,ASSLSAPGWGYT
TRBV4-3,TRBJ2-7,ASSQGGAWNEQY
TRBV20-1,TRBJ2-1,SASGTELSTIYNEQF
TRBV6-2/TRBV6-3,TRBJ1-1,ASSAEAAYEAF
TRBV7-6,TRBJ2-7,ASSSRGTGDYEQY
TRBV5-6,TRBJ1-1,ASSSQGWGEAF
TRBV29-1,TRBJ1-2,SVWTGQSIYGYT
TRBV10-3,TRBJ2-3,AISWIGADTQY
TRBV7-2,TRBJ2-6,ASSLVTGPVLSGANVLT
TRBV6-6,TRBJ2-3,ASSYVTTTDTQY
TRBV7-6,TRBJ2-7,ASSLESGRGYEQY
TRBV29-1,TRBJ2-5,SVEGIRGLQETQY
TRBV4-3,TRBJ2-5,ASSQDRGRSGTQY
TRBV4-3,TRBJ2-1,ASSQQQVAGGFYNEQF
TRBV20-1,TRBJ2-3,SASFRDPQDTQY
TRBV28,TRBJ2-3,ASSSVEGRDTQY
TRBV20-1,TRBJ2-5,SARDPAGVWETQY
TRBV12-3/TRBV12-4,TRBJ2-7,ASSSTGFSGGLYEQY
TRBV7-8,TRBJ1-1,ASSLLGGWGTEAF
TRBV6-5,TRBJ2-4,ASSYSKKASGDRIAKNIQY
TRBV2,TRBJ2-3,ASSVPKGPTGLDTDTQY
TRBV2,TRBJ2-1,ASSTRGEQF
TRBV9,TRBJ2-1,ASSVGGGEQF
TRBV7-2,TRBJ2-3,ASTPPTDTQY
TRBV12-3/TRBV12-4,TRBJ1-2,ASSSQGAIYGYT
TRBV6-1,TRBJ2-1,ASSPLVFEQF
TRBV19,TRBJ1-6,ASSLSPDRGLSSYNSPLH
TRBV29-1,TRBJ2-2,SVEEGVNTGELF
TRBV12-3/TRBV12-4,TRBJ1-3,AGYSLSGNTIY
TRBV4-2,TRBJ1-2,ASSQAGTGDQEGYT
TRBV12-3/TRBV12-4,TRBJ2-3,ASSPRDTQY